This TCR beta chain was sequenced for a study of blood T cell repertoires in COVID-19. About the study: PBMCs, B-cell-depleted T cells, or T cells were the source of the cDNA or gDNA that made up the material.

V was shortened by 0 bases and J by 7 bases, with 13 bases between the two germline ends. In germline, CDR1 is SGHRS, CDR2 YFSETQ. There are 14 residues in the CDR3. As handled by the study authors: Amplification of reference gene primers was used by the study to estimate nucleated cell counts. Sequenced by immunoSEQ multiplex PCR; TCRdb stores in-frame clones only, minus some. The V and J calls and the clone size are those of that table, but D and trimming were determined from the DNA. The sample carries about 83,000 clones, about nine tenths recorded once. The sample taken for sequencing was peripheral blood. The chain links TRBV5-1 to TRBJ1-1; a weak D match, TRBD1 (5 bases). The origin of this receptor is a woman in her fifties or sixties with active or convalescent COVID-19. The DNA of the CDR3 is TGCGCCAGCAGCTTGGCCCAACAGGCGAGTGAAGCTTTCTTT. Its protein product is CASSLAQQASEAFF.